These 10 T cell receptor beta chains originate from one sample sequenced in a study of blood T cell repertoires in COVID-19. TCRdb keeps only in-frame clones here, not all; method: immunoSEQ multiplex PCR. Of 60,000 to 70,000 clones in the sample, 80% to 90% were seen once. The sequencing sample was made of peripheral blood. These receptors were obtained from a woman aged 55-69 years with acute or convalescent COVID-19.

The CDR3: CASSAGGRQDEKLFF. As DNA, the CDR3 is TGTGCCAGCAGCGCGGGGGGGAGGCAGGATGAAAAACTGTTTTTT. This chain joins TRBV5-4 and TRBJ1-4; maybe TRBD1 (5 bases). In germline, CDR1 is SGHNT, CDR2 YYREEE (reference sequence). Trimming shortened V by 4 bases and J by 6 bases, and 16 bases separated the two germline ends. The CDR3 has 15 residues.

The genes are TRBV5-4 and TRBJ2-1, with 13 bases lining up with TRBD2. CDR1 is SGHNT, CDR2 YYREEE, per germline (reference sequence). The CDR3 has 16 residues. The junction had 8 bases not matched to a gene; V was cut back by 4 bases and J by 7 bases. The CDR3: CASSHPRLAGGNEQFF. The CDR3 DNA reads TGTGCCAGCAGCCACCCCCGACTAGCGGGAGGAAATGAGCAGTTCTTC.

The gene calls are TRBV18 and TRBJ1-1; 7 bases align to TRBD1. Germline loops: CDR1 KGHSH, CDR2 LQKENI. This CDR3 region has 16 residues. V lost 3 bases to trimming and J lost 1 base; unmatched junction nucleotides: 8. DNA for the CDR3: TGTGCCAGCTCACCCATGACAGGGCTTGGGAACACTGAAGCTTTCTTT. This gives the protein CASSPMTGLGNTEAFF. Variable domain in full (rest from reference TRBV18 and TRBJ1-1): NAGVMQNPRHLVRRRGQEARLRCSPMKGHSHVYWYRQLPEEGLKFMVYLQKENIIDESGMPKERFSAEFPKEGPSILRIQQVVRGDSAAYFCASSPMTGLGNTEAFFGQGTRLTVV.

Only one count was recorded for this clone. V is TRBV2 and J is TRBJ1-4, with TRBD1 matching 10 bases. The V gene's germline CDR1 is SNHLY and CDR2 FYNNEI. V dropped 7 bases and J dropped 3; count of bases not matched to a gene: 5. The CDR3 spans 15 residues. CDR3 bases: TGTGCCAGCAAGGGACAGGGGCTCCCTAATGAAAAACTGTTTTTT. This codes for CASKGQGLPNEKLFF.

The chain combines TRBV7-2 with TRBJ2-7; 8 bases are shared with TRBD2. This CDR3 spans 16 amino acids. Germline assignment: CDR1 SGHTA and CDR2 FQGNSA. V trimming: 3 bases; J trimming: 2 bases; junction bases outside the gene matches: 9. CDR3 loop: CASSFSGGGTPYEQYF. CDR3 DNA: TGTGCCAGCAGCTTCTCTGGCGGGGGGACGCCCTACGAGCAGTACTTC.

This clone was counted once. J is TRBJ2-3 and V is TRBV7-2, with D possibly being TRBD1 (5 bases). The germline CDR1 and CDR2 sequences are SGHTA and FQGNSA. Trimming cost V 2 bases and J 2 bases, with 8 bases left between them. The CDR3 is 14 residues long. The CDR3 DNA sequence: TGTGCCAGCAGCTTATTGGGGCTCACAGATACGCAGTATTTT. Translating it yields CASSLLGLTDTQYF.

Of note for this clone: The junction shows a germline mismatch at one end, possibly a read error. The genes are TRBV28 and TRBJ2-5; 11 bases line up with TRBD1. The CDR3 has 16 residues. Germline values: CDR1 MDHEN, CDR2 SYDVKM. CDR3 sequence (DNA): TGTGCCAGCAGCTTATCGAGGACAGGGGGCAGACAGACCCAGTACTTC. It specifies CASSLSRTGGRQTQYF.

The chain links TRBV5-6 to TRBJ2-3, with 8 bases aligning to TRBD2. Germline V gene data show CDR1 as SGHDT and CDR2 as YYEEEE. This CDR3 has 18 amino acids. V was clipped by 0 bases and J by 1 base; unmatched bases: 10. The CDR3 reads CASSLAVGRALRTDTQYF. CDR3 in DNA: TGTGCCAGCAGCTTGGCCGTCGGGAGGGCCCTACGCACAGATACGCAGTATTTT.

The gene calls are TRBV2 and TRBJ1-2, with 10 bases fitting TRBD1. The CDR3 has 14 residues. The ends lost 5 bases at V and 7 bases at J; junction bases unmatched: 7. Germline CDR1 reads SNHLY; CDR2 reads FYNNEI. The CDR3: CASSWTGGSSGYTF. In DNA form, the CDR3 reads TGTGCCAGCAGTTGGACAGGGGGGTCTAGTGGCTACACCTTC. Variable domain in full (rest from reference TRBV2 and TRBJ1-2): EPEVTQTPSHQVTQMGQEVILRCVPISNHLYFYWYRQILGQKVEFLVSFYNNEISEKSEIFDDQFSVERPDGSNFTLKIRSTKLEDSAMYFCASSWTGGSSGYTFGSGTRLTVV.

The chain's CDR3 is CASSLGYKLTGMNTEAFF. The CDR3 DNA sequence: TGCGCCAGCAGCTTGGGTTACAAATTGACAGGAATGAACACTGAAGCTTTCTTT. The chain links TRBV5-1 to TRBJ1-1, with D possibly being TRBD1 (6 bases). The germline CDR1 and CDR2 sequences are SGHRS and YFSETQ. Trimming took off 0 bases at V and 0 bases at J, with 18 bases between the two ends. The length of the CDR3 is 18 residues.